Detailed here is one T cell receptor beta chain. The record originates from a study of blood T cell repertoires in COVID-19. Sequenced by immunoSEQ multiplex PCR; TCRdb stores in-frame clones only, minus some. The data contain 200,000 to 250,000 clones, around 80% of them singletons. V was trimmed by 4 bases and J by 3 bases, leaving 13 bases between them. The germline V gene encodes CDR1 LGHNA and CDR2 YSLEER. The CDR3 length is 15 residues. The receptor was isolated from a man in his 60s who had recovered from COVID-19. Sequenced: PBMCs or T cells enriched from blood (not recorded which). The V and J genes are TRBV4-3 and TRBJ1-3; weak D call: TRBD1 (5 bases). The CDR3 loop reads CASSPKGVGGNTIYF. The CDR3 DNA reads TGCGCCAGCAGCCCCAAAGGGGTGGGTGGAAACACCATATATTTT.